What follows describes a single TCR beta chain. What it recognizes is unknown. The entry originates in a study of regulatory dendritic cells for organ transplantation. The study, taken as a whole, reports: Memory T cells were less diverse than naive, with memory CD8+ most oligoclonal. Mature dendritic cells appeared to drive more memory CD8+ clonal expansion than regulatory ones.

Memory T cells were CD45RO+, naive were CD45RA+, sorted by FACS. The CDR3 has 16 amino acids. V shed 2 bases, J shed 3 bases, and the junction held 5 bases outside the gene matches. The V gene's germline CDR1 is SGHNT and CDR2 YYREEE (reference sequence). Produced via immunoSEQ multiplex PCR; TCRdb's table is partial and in-frame only. The data contain about 29,000 clones, 60% to 80% of them seen just once; the ten biggest clones take up roughly 2.4%. Material: memory CD4+ T cells from blood. The subset is: CD45RO+ memory T cells. This sequence originates from a human donor in good health. The chain carries TRBV5-4 and TRBJ2-2; 9 nucleotides align to TRBD1. CDR3 residues: CASSFPGDRDTGELFF. The DNA of the CDR3 is TGTGCCAGCAGCTTCCCGGGGGACAGGGACACCGGGGAGCTGTTTTTT.